These 9 T cell receptor beta chains share one sample of origin, sequenced in a study of shared clonotypes between healthy human individuals. Sequencing was performed with immunoSEQ multiplex PCR; in TCRdb, only in-frame clones are kept and a portion is missing. Here the sample spans about 1.4 million clones, roughly 96% being singletons. Sequenced: naive CD4+ T cells sorted from blood. Specified subset: CD45RA+ positively selected. Receptors originate from a man aged 30 to 45 in good health.

The J gene is TRBJ2-4, the V gene TRBV5-6; D is possibly TRBD2 (5 bases). V lost 3 bases to trimming and J lost 6 bases, with 10 bases between them. Germline V gene sequence: CDR1 SGHDT, CDR2 YYEEEE. CDR3 length: 13 amino acids. The CDR3 DNA reads TGTGCCAGCAGCTGGGAGTTGGCAAACATTCAGTACTTC. This sequence encodes CASSWELANIQYF.

The chain combines TRBV5-1 with TRBJ2-3; D is unresolved. V was pared by 1 base and J by 4 bases, with 7 bases between. The CDR3 has 13 residues. Germline V lookup: CDR1 SGHRS, CDR2 YFSETQ. CDR3 sequence: CASSLKSSDTQYF. CDR3 bases: TGCGCCAGCAGCTTGAAATCCTCAGATACGCAGTATTTT.

The chain joins TRBV2 to TRBJ2-3, with D maybe TRBD1 (6 bases). Per germline, CDR1 SNHLY and CDR2 FYNNEI. This CDR3 comprises 15 residues. The V end lost 2 bases, the J end lost 2 bases, and 11 bases lay between the germline ends. The CDR3 bases are TGTGCCAGCAGTGAATCTGGGGGCAACACAGATACGCAGTATTTT. Its translation: CASSESGGNTDTQYF.

The chain carries TRBV14 and TRBJ2-1, with D unresolved. The V gene's germline CDR1 is SGHDN and CDR2 FVKESK. V was cut by 0 bases and J by 4 bases, with 13 bases left in between. The length of the CDR3 is 16 residues. CDR3 bases: TGTGCCAGCAGCCAAGATTACGGTCGCTTTTACAATGAGCAGTTCTTC. It encodes CASSQDYGRFYNEQFF.

J is TRBJ2-1 and V is TRBV4-3; 9 nucleotides line up with TRBD2. CDR1 and CDR2 (germline): LGHNA, YSLEER. The CDR3 is 16 residues long. V lost 0 bases, J lost 8 bases, and 8 bases stayed unmatched. The CDR3 DNA sequence: TGCGCCAGCAGCCAAGATCTCGCGGGAGGGGGAGATGAGCAGTTCTTC. The encoded protein is CASSQDLAGGGDEQFF.

The CDR3 bases are TGTGCCAGCAGCTTATCTGCGGGACGGGTGGAGACCCAGTACTTC. Translation: CASSLSAGRVETQYF. The chain combines TRBV7-3 with TRBJ2-5; a possible D gene is TRBD2 (6 bases). Germline CDR1 reads SGHTA; CDR2 reads FQGTGA. This CDR3 region has 15 residues. Trimming stripped 2 bases from V and 5 bases from J, with 15 bases between.

The chain links TRBV11-2 to TRBJ1-1; the D gene is possibly TRBD1 (6 bases). Trimming stripped 0 bases from V and 2 bases from J, with 7 bases between. Germline V lookup: CDR1 SGHAT, CDR2 FQNNGV. The CDR3 spans 14 residues. Written as DNA, the CDR3 is TGTGCCAGCAGCTTAGACAGGGGAAACACTGAAGCTTTCTTT. Translation: CASSLDRGNTEAFF.

This chain connects TRBV9 to TRBJ1-3; unclear D gene. Germline V CDR1 and CDR2: SGDLS, YYNGEE. This CDR3 has 17 residues. V was clipped by 0 bases and J by 0 bases, with 13 bases between them. CDR3 loop: CASSVAPTPRSGNTIYF. In DNA form, the CDR3 reads TGTGCCAGCAGCGTAGCTCCGACACCTCGCTCTGGAAACACCATATATTTT.

Worth noting for this clone: The junction differs from germline at one of its ends, possibly a read error. The V gene is TRBV2, the J gene TRBJ2-7, with D possibly being TRBD2 (8 bases). Germline loops: CDR1 SNHLY, CDR2 FYNNEI. CDR3 length equals 15 residues. The CDR3 DNA reads TGTGCCAGCAGTGATAGCGGGACAGCGCGGTACGGGCAGTACTTC. Its translation is CASSDSGTARYGQYF.